The clone carrying this T cell receptor beta chain occurred once. Antigen unknown. This entry comes from a study of Ad26.COV2.S vaccination and SARS-CoV-2 variants. Regarding treatment: around 19 received Ad26.COV2.S at low or high dose, single or two shots; a few received placebo; per-sample allocation not given. Specimen acquisition occurred on day 63 following the initial vaccine or placebo injection. The method was immunoSEQ multiplex PCR; TCRdb's version includes in-frame clones alone and lacks a portion of them. The data show almost 400,000 clones, with around 89% seen just once and 1.5% to 2% held by the top ten. General observations from the study: Higher spike-specific TCR breadth was found in vaccine recipients than in placebo recipients.

The CDR3 is 14 amino acids. CDR1 and CDR2 (germline): SGHRS, YFSETQ. The V and J ends lost 4 bases and 5 bases, in that order; junction bases with no gene match: 8. The V gene is TRBV5-1, the J gene TRBJ1-1; 7 positions agree with TRBD1. The clonotype originates from a person between 18 and 65 years old who received the Ad26.COV2.S COVID-19 vaccine or a placebo. Here the sequenced sample was peripheral blood, taken in a trial of Ad26.COV2.S vaccine versus placebo. CDR3 coding DNA: TGCGCCAGCAGCCCCGGACAGGTGGGGACTGAAGCTTTCTTT. It encodes CASSPGQVGTEAFF.